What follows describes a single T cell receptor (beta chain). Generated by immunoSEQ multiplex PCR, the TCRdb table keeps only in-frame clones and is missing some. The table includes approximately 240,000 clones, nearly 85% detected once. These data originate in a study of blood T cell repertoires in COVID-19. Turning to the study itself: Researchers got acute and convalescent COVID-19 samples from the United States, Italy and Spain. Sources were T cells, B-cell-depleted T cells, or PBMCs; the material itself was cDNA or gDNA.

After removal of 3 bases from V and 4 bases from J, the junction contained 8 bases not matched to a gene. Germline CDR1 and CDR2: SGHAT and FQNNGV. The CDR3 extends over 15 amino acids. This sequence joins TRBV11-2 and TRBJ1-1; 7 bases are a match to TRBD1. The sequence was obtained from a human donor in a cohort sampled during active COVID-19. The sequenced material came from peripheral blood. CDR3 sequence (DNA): TGTGCCAGCAGCTTCACAGGGGTTCGTGGCACTGAAGCTTTCTTT. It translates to CASSFTGVRGTEAFF.